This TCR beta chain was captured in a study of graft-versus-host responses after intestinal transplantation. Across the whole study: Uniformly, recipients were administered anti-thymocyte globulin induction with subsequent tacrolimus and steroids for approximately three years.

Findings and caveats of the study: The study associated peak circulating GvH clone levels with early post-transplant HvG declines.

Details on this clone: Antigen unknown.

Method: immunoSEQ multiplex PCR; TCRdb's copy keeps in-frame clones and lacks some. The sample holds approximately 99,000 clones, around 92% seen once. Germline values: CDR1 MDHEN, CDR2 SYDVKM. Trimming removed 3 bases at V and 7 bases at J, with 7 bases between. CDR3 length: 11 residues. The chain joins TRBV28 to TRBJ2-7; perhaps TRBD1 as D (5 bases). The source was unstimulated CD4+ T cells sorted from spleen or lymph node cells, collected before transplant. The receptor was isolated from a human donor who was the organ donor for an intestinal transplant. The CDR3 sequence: CASSLWTEQYF. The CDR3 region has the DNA TGTGCCAGCAGTTTGTGGACAGAGCAGTACTTC.